Below are 7 T cell receptor beta chains sequenced from a single sample in a study of early T cells in non-severe SARS-CoV-2 infection. TCRdb re-called the 5' RACE reads through MiXCR, storing one row per CDR3 protein. Among roughly 72,000 distinct CDR3 sequences, under 15% were seen once, and the ten largest hold roughly 2.5%. The specimen was whole blood, collected at baseline. Source of these receptors: an adult who was a healthcare worker with PCR-confirmed SARS-CoV-2 infection or an uninfected control (not recorded which).

The chain employs TRBV20-1 and TRBJ1-2; no clear D. The CDR3 spans 17 residues. Trimming removed 1 base at V and 8 bases at J, with 26 bases between. Germline CDR1 DFQATT, CDR2 SNEGSKA (reference sequence). This CDR3 is CSARVGRTLLVQSGYTF. DNA for the CDR3: TGCAGTGCTAGAGTCGGGAGGACCCTCCTAGTCCAAAGCGGCTACACCTTC.

This clonotype was counted ten times or more. The chain couples TRBV6-5 to TRBJ1-6, with TRBD1 matching over 10 bases. V gave up 0 bases and J gave up 5 bases; unmatched junction bases: 4. The CDR3 extends over 17 amino acids. Germline CDR1 is MNHEY and CDR2 is SVGAGI. CDR3 amino acids: CASSYSGQGTNNSPLHF. The CDR3 nucleotides are TGTGCCAGCAGTTACTCGGGACAGGGGACGAATAATTCACCCCTCCACTTT.

This clonotype was detected a few times. The chain uses TRBV28 and TRBJ2-6; D call uncertain. This CDR3 has 17 residues. The V end lost 7 bases, the J end lost 0 bases, and 16 bases lay between the germline ends. The germline V gene has CDR1 MDHEN and CDR2 SYDVKM. CDR3 coding DNA: TGTGCCAGCAAAATTGGGCAGACCTACTCTGGGGCCAACGTCCTGACTTTC. Translating gives CASKIGQTYSGANVLTF.

This clonotype turned up a few times. The J gene is TRBJ1-6, the V gene TRBV18; no clear D gene. Deletions cut 2 bases from V and 6 bases from J, with 11 bases between. The CDR3 is 15 amino acids. Per the germline V gene, CDR1 is KGHSH and CDR2 is LQKENI. The CDR3 bases are TGTGCCAGCTCACCATCCCCGGGTGGTAATTCACCCCTCCACTTT. Its translation is CASSPSPGGNSPLHF.

In this sample, this clonotype turned up a few times. The chain carries TRBV7-2 and TRBJ2-3; unclear D gene. In germline, CDR1 is SGHTA, CDR2 FQGNSA. The CDR3 sequence is 15 residues long. Trimming pared 3 bases from V and 2 bases from J, leaving 12 bases between. The CDR3: CASSLRPTDTDTQYF. The DNA of the CDR3 is TGTGCCAGCAGCTTGAGGCCTACAGACACAGATACGCAGTATTTT.

V and J are TRBV6-1 and TRBJ1-6; no clear D. Trimming cost V 2 bases and J 5 bases, with 16 bases left between them. The germline CDR1 and CDR2 sequences are MNHNS and SASEGT. The CDR3 covers 17 residues. The CDR3 bases are TGTGCCAGCAGTGAATTTGTGAGGCGCCGGAATAATTCACCCCTCCACTTT. Protein: CASSEFVRRRNNSPLHF.

The V and J genes are TRBV10-3 and TRBJ2-1, with no clear D. With 0 bases removed from V and 2 bases from J, the gap between germline ends came to 5 bases. This CDR3 spans 14 amino acids. Germline CDR1 and CDR2: ENHRY and SYGVKD. The CDR3 here is CAISESGTYNEQFF. The CDR3 region has the DNA TGTGCCATCAGTGAGTCGGGGACCTACAATGAGCAGTTCTTC.